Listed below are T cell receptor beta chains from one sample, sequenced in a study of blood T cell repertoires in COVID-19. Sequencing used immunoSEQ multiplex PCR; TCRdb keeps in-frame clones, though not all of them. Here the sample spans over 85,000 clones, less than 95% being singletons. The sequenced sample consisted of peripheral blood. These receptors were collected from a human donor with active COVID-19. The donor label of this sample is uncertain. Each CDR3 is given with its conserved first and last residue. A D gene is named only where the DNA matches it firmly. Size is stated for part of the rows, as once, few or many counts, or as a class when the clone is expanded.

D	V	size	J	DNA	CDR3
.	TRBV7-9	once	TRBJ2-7	TGTGCCAGCCTGAGCCTAACTCAATCCTACGAGCAGTACTTC	CASLSLTQSYEQYF
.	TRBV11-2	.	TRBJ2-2	TGTGCCAGCAGCCCAAGACTAGTAAGGACCGGGGAGCTGTTTTTT	CASSPRLVRTGELFF
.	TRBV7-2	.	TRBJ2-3	TGTGCCAGCAGCTTAGCCGTCACAGATACGCAGTATTTT	CASSLAVTDTQYF
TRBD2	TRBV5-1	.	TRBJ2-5	TGCGCCAGCAGCTTGACTAGCGGGGTACAAGAGACCCAGTACTTC	CASSLTSGVQETQYF
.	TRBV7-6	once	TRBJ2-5	TGTGCCAGCAGCTTAGCTCGGTCGACCCAGTACTTC	CASSLARSTQYF
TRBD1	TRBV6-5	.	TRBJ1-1	TGTGCCAGCAGTACCGCCACAGGGGCAAGCACTGAAGCTTTCTTT	CASSTATGASTEAFF
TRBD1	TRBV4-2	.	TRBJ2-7	TGTGCCAGCAGCCGTAACTACAGGGGGCCGATGGGGGAGCAGTACTTC	CASSRNYRGPMGEQYF
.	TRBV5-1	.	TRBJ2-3	TGCGCCAGCAGCTTAATGACTCTCGGGGATACGCAGTATTTT	CASSLMTLGDTQYF
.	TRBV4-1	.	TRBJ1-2	TGCGCCAGCAGCCAAGATCTACAGTTCCTCTATGGCTACACCTTC	CASSQDLQFLYGYTF
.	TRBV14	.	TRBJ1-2	TGTGCCAGCAGCCAAGAACGGGGTCTCGGGGGCTACACCTTC	CASSQERGLGGYTF
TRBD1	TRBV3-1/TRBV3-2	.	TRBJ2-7	TGTGCCAGCAGCCAAGATCGTAGGCACCGGGACAGGAGAGTAAGAGGCGAGCAGTACTTC	CASSQDRRHRDRRVRGEQYF
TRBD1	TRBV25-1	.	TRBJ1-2	TGTGCCAGCAGTGCTTCCTCAGGGGGAAATGGCTACACCTTC	CASSASSGGNGYTF
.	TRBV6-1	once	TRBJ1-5	TGTGCCAGCAGTGACGACAGGAATCAGCCCCAGCATTTT	CASSDDRNQPQHF
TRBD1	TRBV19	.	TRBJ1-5	TGTGCCAGTAGCCTCCTGGACAGGCGTCAGCCCCAGCATTTT	CASSLLDRRQPQHF
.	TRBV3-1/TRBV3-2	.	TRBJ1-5	TGTGCCAGCAGCCAAGGTCCGGGGGACAATCAGCCCCAGCATTTT	CASSQGPGDNQPQHF
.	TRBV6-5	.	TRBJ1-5	TGTGCCAGCAGTTACGGGGCAGAAGGTCAGCCCCAGCATTTT	CASSYGAEGQPQHF
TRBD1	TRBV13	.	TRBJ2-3	TGTGCCAGCAGCTTACGGACAGGGGAAACAGATACGCAGTATTTT	CASSLRTGETDTQYF
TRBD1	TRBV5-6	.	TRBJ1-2	TGTGCCAGCAGCCGCAGACAGGGTGGCTACACCTTC	CASSRRQGGYTF
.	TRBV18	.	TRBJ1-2	TGTGCCAGCTCACCCCCAGCGAAGGGGAAAGGCTACACCTTC	CASSPPAKGKGYTF
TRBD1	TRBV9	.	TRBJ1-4	TGTGCCAGCAGCTCGACAGGGGGCAATAATGAAAAACTGTTTTTT	CASSSTGGNNEKLFF
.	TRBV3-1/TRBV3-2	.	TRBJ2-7	TGTGCCAGCAGCCAAGATCGAGACAACTACGAGCAGTACTTC	CASSQDRDNYEQYF
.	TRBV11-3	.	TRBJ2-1	TGTGCCAGCAGCTTAACGGCGGAGAGGCCTTACAATGAGCAGTTCTTC	CASSLTAERPYNEQFF
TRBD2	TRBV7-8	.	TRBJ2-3	TGTGCCAGCAGCCCTAGCGGGGGCCAGGGAGAAGATACGCAGTATTTT	CASSPSGGQGEDTQYF
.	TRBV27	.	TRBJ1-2	TGTGCCAGCAGTTCCTCCGGGATCTATGGCTACACCTTC	CASSSSGIYGYTF
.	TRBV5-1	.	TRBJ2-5	TGCGCCAGCAGCTTAGGCGGGCAAGAGACCCAGTACTTC	CASSLGGQETQYF
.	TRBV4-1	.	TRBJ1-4	TGCGCCAGCAGCCATCCCGGGGGTTTGGGGGCTAATGAAAAACTGTTTTTT	CASSHPGGLGANEKLFF
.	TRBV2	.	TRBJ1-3	TGTGCCAGCAGTGAAATCTCAAACACCATATATTTT	CASSEISNTIYF
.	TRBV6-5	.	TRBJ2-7	TGTGCCAGCAGTTCCCCCGACAGGCTCTACGAGCAGTACTTC	CASSSPDRLYEQYF
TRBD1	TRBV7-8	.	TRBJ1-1	TGTGCCAGCAGCCAAAGACAGGGAGTGAACACTGAAGCTTTCTTT	CASSQRQGVNTEAFF
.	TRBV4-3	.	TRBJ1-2	TGCGCCAGCAGCCAAGACAGCTGGGGGGGGAGAGGCTACACCTTC	CASSQDSWGGRGYTF
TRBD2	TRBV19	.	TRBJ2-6	TGTGCCAGTAGTTGGGAGGGACTTCTCTCTGGGGCCAACGTCCTGACTTTC	CASSWEGLLSGANVLTF
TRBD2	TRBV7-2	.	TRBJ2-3	TGTGCCAGCAGCTTACAGCGGGGGGTCACAGATACGCAGTATTTT	CASSLQRGVTDTQYF
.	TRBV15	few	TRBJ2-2	TGTGCCACCAGCAGGACCTGGGCAGGGATTAACACCGGGGAGCTGTTTTTT	CATSRTWAGINTGELFF
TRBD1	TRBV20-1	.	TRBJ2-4	TGCAGTGCTAGTACGCTCGAGGGGACAGGGGGTAAAGTATGGGCCAAAAACATTCAGTACTTC	CSASTLEGTGGKVWAKNIQYF
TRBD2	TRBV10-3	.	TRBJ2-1	TGTGCCATCAAGGAGGCTAGCGGGGCGGAGTTCTTC	CAIKEASGAEFF
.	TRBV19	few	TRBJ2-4	TGTGCCAGTAGTATAGATGGGACTCATGGCATTCAGTACTTC	CASSIDGTHGIQYF
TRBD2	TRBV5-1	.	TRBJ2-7	TGCGCCAGCAGCTCCTCAGAGGGAGGGGCGCCTTACGAGCAGTACTTC	CASSSSEGGAPYEQYF
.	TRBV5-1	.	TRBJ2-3	TGCGCCAGCAGCTTGACAGGCGTTAACACAGATACGCAGTATTTT	CASSLTGVNTDTQYF
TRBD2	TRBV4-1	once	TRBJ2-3	TGCGCCAGCAGCCCCGTATTCGGTAGCGGGGTACAAGATACGCAGTATTTT	CASSPVFGSGVQDTQYF
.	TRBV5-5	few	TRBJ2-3	TGTGCCAGCAGCCATACTTCTGCCAGCACAGATACGCAGTATTTT	CASSHTSASTDTQYF
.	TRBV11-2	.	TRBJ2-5	TGTGCCAGCAACAAAGGGGGATTCGGCCAAGAGACCCAGTACTTC	CASNKGGFGQETQYF
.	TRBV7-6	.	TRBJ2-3	TGTGCCAGCAGGGGGCAAGATACGCAGTATTTT	CASRGQDTQYF
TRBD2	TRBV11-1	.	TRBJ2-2	TGTGCCAGCAGTAGCGGGGGTACCGGGGAGCTGTTTTTT	CASSSGGTGELFF
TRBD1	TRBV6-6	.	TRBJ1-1	TGTGCCAGCAGTTACGGACAGGGGGCTCGGGAAGCTTTCTTT	CASSYGQGAREAFF
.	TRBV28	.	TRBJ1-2	TGTGCCAGCAGGCAGGAGACAGACTATGGCTACACCTTC	CASRQETDYGYTF
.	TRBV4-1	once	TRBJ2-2	TGCGCCAGCAGCCAACCCTCCGGGGCCGGGGAGCTGTTTTTT	CASSQPSGAGELFF
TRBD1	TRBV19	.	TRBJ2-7	TGTGCCAGTAGTGGTTGGGACAGAGGACCCGAGCAGTACTTC	CASSGWDRGPEQYF
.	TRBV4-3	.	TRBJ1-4	TGCGCCAGCAGCCAAGATCCCACGGCGGGTGAAAAACTGTTTTTT	CASSQDPTAGEKLFF
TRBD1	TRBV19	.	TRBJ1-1	TGTGCCAGTAGTATCCGGACAGGGGCAGGTGCGAGGAACACTGAAGCTTTCTTT	CASSIRTGAGARNTEAFF
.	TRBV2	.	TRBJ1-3	TGTGCCAGCAGCGTGACAGCTCCTGGAAACACCATATATTTT	CASSVTAPGNTIYF
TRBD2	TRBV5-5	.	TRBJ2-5	TGTGCCAGCGGCGCCGGACTAGCGGGGGGCCCTTCAACGCGGGCCCAGTACTTC	CASGAGLAGGPSTRAQYF
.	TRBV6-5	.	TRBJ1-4	TGTGCCAGTCGGTCGGTCGCAACTAATGAAAAACTGTTTTTT	CASRSVATNEKLFF
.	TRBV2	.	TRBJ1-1	TGTGCCAGCAGTGATCAGACAGCCCCGAACACTGAAGCTTTCTTT	CASSDQTAPNTEAFF